This T cell receptor (beta chain) was retrieved from a study of blood T cell repertoires in COVID-19. Study information: Two negative PCRs, clearance, or symptom resolution characterized the recovered Cohort 3 donors.

The V segment lost 2 bases and the J segment 0 bases; nucleotides outside the gene matches: 8. The CDR3 has 18 residues. Germline assignment: CDR1 MGHRA and CDR2 YSYEKL. Residents of approximately 25 US areas, aged about 18 to 95 years, made up the participants. Participants reported their clinical history, and cohort assignment relied on those reports. In this sample, this clone turned up a few times. Here immunoSEQ multiplex PCR was the method, and the copy in TCRdb shows in-frame clones only, minus some. The sample yields fewer than 200,000 clones, approximately 90% seen once. What was sequenced was PBMCs or T cells enriched from blood (not recorded which). This TCR came from a woman in her thirties or forties in a cohort exposed to, infected with or recovered from COVID-19 (not recorded which). The chain has TRBV4-1 and TRBJ1-2, with 11 bases fitting TRBD1. This CDR3 reads CASSQIGQGAHPNYGYTF. CDR3 nucleotides: TGCGCCAGCAGCCAAATTGGACAGGGGGCCCACCCTAACTATGGCTACACCTTC.